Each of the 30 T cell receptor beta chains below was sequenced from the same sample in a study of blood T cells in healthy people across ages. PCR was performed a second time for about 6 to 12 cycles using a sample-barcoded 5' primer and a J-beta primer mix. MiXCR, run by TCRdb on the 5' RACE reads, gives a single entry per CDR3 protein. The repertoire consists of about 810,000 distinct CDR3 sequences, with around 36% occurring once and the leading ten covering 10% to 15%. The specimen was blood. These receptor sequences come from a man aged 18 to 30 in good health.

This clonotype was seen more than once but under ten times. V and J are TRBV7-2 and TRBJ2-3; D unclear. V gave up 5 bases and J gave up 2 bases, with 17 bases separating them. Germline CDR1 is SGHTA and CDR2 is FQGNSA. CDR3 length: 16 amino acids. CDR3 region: CASSPLLGTNTDTQYF. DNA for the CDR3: TGTGCCAGCAGCCCCCTCCTGGGCACGAACACAGATACGCAGTATTTT.

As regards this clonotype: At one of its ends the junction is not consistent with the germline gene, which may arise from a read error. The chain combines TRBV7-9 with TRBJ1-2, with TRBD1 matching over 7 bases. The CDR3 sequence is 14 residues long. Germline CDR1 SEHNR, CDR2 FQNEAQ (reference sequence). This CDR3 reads CASSQMTGNYGHTF. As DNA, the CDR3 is TGTGCCAGCAGCCAAATGACAGGGAACTATGGCCACACCTTC.

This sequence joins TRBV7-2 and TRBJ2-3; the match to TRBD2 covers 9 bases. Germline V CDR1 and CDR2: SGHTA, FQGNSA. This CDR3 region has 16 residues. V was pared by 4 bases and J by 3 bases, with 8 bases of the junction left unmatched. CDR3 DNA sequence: TGTGCCAGCAGCTCTGAACTAGCGGGCCAAACAGATACGCAGTATTTT. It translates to CASSSELAGQTDTQYF.

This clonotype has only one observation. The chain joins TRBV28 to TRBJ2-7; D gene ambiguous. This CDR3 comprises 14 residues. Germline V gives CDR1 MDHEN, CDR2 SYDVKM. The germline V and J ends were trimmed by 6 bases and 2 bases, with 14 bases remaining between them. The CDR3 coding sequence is TGTGCCAGCAGCCCGCTCGTAGGTCCCTACGAGCAGTACTTC. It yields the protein CASSPLVGPYEQYF.

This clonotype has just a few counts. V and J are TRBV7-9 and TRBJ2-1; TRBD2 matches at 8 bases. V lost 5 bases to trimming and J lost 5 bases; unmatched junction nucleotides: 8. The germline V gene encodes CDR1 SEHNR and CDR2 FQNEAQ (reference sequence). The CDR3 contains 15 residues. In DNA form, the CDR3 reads TGTGCCAGCAGCAAGGCACTAGCGGCGCACAATGAGCAGTTCTTC. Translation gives CASSKALAAHNEQFF. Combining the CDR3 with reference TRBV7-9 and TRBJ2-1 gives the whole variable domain DTGVSQNPRHKITKRGQNVTFRCDPISEHNRLYWYRQTLGQGPEFLTYFQNEAQLEKSRLLSDRFSAERPKGSFSTLEIQRTEQGDSAMYLCASSKALAAHNEQFFGPGTRLTVL.

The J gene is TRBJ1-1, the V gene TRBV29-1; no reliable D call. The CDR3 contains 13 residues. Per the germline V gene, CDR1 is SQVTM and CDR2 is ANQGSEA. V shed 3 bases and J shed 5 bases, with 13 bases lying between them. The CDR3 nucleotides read TGCAGCGTTGATACGGTGGGGTGGACTGAAGCTTTCTTT. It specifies CSVDTVGWTEAFF. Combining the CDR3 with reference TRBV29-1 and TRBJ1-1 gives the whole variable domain SAVISQKPSRDICQRGTSLTIQCQVDSQVTMMFWYRQQPGQSLTLIATANQGSEATYESGFVIDKFPISRPNLTFSTLTVSNMSPEDSSIYLCSVDTVGWTEAFFGQGTRLTVV.

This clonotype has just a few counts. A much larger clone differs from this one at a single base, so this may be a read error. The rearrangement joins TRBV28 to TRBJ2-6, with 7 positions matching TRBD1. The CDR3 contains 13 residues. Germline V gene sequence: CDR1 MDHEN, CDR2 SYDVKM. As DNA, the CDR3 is TGTGCCACCGACAGGGCTGGGGCCAACGTCCCGACTTTC. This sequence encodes CATDRAGANVPTF. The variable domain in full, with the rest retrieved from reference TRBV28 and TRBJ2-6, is DVKVTQSSRYLVKRTGEKVFLECVQDMDHENMFWYRQDPGLGLRLIYFSYDVKMKEKGDIPEGYSVSREKKERFSLILESASTNQTSMYLCATDRAGANVPTFGAGSRLTVL.

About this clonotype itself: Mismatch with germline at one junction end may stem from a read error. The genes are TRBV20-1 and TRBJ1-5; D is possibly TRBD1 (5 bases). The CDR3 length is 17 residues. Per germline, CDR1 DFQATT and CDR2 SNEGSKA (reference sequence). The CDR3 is CSASVVPPGFSNPPQHF. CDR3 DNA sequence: TGCAGTGCTAGTGTTGTGCCCCCAGGGTTTAGCAATCCGCCCCAGCATTTT.

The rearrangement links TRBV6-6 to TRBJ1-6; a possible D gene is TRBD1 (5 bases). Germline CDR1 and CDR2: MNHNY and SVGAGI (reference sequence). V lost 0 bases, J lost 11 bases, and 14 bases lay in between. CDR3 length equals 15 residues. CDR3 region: CASSYSGQGIPPLHF. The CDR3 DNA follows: TGTGCCAGCAGTTACTCGGGGCAGGGTATTCCACCCCTCCACTTT.

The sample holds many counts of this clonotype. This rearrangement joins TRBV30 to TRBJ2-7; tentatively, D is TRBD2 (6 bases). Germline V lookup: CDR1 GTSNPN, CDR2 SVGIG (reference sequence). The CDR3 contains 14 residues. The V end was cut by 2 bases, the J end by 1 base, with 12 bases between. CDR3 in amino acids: CAWSWEVSSYEQYF. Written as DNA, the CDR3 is TGTGCCTGGAGTTGGGAGGTGTCGTCCTACGAGCAGTACTTC.

The CDR3 nucleotides are TGCAGCGGGGCCAGGGGCGCCCACGACGAGCAGTACTTC. It specifies CSGARGAHDEQYF. The chain couples TRBV29-1 to TRBJ2-7, with D perhaps matching TRBD1 (6 bases). CDR1 and CDR2 (germline): SQVTM, ANQGSEA. Trimming stripped 7 bases from V and 5 bases from J, with 18 bases between. This CDR3 spans 13 amino acids.

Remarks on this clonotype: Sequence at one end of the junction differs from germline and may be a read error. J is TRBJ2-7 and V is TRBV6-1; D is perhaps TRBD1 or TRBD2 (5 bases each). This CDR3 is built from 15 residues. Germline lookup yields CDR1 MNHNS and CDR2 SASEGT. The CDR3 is CAGSGLADSSYEQYF. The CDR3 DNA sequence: TGTGCCGGCAGTGGACTTGCCGACAGTTCCTACGAGCAGTACTTC.

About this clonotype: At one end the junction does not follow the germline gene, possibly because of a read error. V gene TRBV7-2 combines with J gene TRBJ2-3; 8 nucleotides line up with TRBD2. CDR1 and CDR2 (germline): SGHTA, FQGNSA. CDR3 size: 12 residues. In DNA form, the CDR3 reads TGTGTCAGCAGCCTAGCGGGAGATACGCAGTATTTT. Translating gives CVSSLAGDTQYF.

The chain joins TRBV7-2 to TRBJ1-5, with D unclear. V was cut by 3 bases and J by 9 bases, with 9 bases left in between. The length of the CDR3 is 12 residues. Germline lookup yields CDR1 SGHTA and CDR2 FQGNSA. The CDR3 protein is CASSFRSRPQHF. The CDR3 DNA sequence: TGTGCCAGCAGCTTTCGGAGCAGGCCCCAGCATTTT.

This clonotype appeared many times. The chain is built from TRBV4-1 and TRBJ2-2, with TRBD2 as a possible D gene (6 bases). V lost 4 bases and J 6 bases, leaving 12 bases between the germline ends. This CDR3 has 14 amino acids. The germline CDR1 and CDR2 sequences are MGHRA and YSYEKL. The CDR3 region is CASSPGVDSGELFF. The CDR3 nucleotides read TGCGCCAGCAGCCCGGGGGTTGATTCCGGGGAGCTGTTTTTT.

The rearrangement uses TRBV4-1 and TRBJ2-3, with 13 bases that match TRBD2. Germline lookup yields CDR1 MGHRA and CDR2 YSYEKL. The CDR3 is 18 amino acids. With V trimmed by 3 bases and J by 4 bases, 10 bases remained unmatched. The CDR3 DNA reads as TGCGCCAGCAGCCATGGACTAGCGGGGGCCCGCAGGGCAGATACGCAGTATTTT. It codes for CASSHGLAGARRADTQYF.

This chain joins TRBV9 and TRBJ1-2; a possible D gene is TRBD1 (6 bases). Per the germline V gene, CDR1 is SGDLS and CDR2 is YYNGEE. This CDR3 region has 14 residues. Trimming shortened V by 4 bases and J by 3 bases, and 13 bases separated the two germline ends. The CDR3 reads CASSPGGGDYGYTF. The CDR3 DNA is TGTGCCAGCAGCCCCGGGGGCGGTGACTATGGCTACACCTTC.

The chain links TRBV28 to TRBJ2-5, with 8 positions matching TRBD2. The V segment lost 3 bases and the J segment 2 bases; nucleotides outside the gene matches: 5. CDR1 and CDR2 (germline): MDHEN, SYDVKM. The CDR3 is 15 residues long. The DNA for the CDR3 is TGTGCCAGCAGTTTTGGCGGGGGGCCTCAAGAGACCCAGTACTTC. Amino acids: CASSFGGGPQETQYF.

The CDR3 nucleotides are TGTGCCAGCAGCTTATTACTCCTCGCTGGCGAGCAGTACTTC. Residues: CASSLLLLAGEQYF. The chain combines TRBV7-2 with TRBJ2-7; D call uncertain. The germline gives CDR1 SGHTA, CDR2 FQGNSA. This CDR3 spans 14 amino acids. V shed 2 bases and J shed 6 bases, with 14 bases lying between them.

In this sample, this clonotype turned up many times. The CDR3 sequence is CASSPTTSGGVGTQYF. CDR3 nucleotide sequence: TGTGCCAGCAGCCCGACGACTAGCGGGGGAGTCGGTACGCAGTATTTT. The V and J genes are TRBV12-3 or TRBV12-4 and TRBJ2-3, with 12 positions matching TRBD2. J lost 8 bases, V lost 6 bases, and 12 bases had no gene match. The CDR3 spans 16 residues.

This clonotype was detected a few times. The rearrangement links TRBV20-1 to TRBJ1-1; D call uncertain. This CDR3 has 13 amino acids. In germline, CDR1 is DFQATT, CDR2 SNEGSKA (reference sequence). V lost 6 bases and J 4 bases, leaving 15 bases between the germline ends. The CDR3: CSAKLGGVTEAFF. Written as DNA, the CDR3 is TGCAGTGCAAAACTGGGCGGGGTCACTGAAGCTTTCTTT.

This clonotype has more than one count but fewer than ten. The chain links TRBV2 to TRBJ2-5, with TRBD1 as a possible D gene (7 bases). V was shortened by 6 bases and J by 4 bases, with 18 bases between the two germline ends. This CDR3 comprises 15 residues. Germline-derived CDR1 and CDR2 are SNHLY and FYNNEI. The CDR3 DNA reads TGTGCCAGCAGATACAGGGGAGGCGAAGGAGAGACCCAGTACTTC. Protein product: CASRYRGGEGETQYF. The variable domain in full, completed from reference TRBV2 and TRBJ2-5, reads EPEVTQTPSHQVTQMGQEVILRCVPISNHLYFYWYRQILGQKVEFLVSFYNNEISEKSEIFDDQFSVERPDGSNFTLKIRSTKLEDSAMYFCASRYRGGEGETQYFGPGTRLLVL.

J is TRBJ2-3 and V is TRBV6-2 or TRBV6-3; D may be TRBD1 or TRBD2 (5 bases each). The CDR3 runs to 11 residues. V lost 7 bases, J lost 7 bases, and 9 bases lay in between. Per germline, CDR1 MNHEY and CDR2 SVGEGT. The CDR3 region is CASTWGNTQYF. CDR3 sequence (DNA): TGTGCCAGCACATGGGGGAATACGCAGTATTTT.

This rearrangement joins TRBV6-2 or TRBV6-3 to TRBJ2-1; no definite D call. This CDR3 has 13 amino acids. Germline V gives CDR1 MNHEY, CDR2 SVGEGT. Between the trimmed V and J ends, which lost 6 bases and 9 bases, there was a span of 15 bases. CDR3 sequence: CASSPRFKGEQFF. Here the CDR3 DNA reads TGTGCCAGCAGCCCCCGCTTCAAGGGTGAGCAGTTCTTC.

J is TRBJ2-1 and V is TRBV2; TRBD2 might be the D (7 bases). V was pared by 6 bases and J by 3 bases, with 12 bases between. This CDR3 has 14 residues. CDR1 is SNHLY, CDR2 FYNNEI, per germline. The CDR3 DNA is TGTGCCAGCAGAGGGGGGAGGGTCTACAATGAGCAGTTCTTC. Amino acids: CASRGGRVYNEQFF.

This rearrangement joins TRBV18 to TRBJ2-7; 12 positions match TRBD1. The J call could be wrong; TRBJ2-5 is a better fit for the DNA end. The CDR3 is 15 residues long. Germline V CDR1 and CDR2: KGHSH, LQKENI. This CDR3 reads CASSLGTGGDETQYF. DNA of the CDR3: TGTGCCAGCTCCCTCGGGACAGGGGGCGATGAGACCCAGTACTTC.

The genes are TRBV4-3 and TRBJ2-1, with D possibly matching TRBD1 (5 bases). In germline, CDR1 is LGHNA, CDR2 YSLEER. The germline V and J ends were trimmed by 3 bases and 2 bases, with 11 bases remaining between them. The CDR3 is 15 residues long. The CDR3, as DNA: TGCGCCAGCAGCCATGTGCAGGGTGCCTACAATGAGCAGTTCTTC. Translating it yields CASSHVQGAYNEQFF.

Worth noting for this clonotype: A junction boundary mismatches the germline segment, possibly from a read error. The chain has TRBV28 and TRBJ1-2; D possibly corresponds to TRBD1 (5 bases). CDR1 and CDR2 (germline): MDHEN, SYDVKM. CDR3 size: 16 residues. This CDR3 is CTSATYLGDLNYGYTF. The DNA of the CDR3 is TGTACCAGCGCCACATATCTTGGGGACTTAAACTATGGCTACACCTTC.

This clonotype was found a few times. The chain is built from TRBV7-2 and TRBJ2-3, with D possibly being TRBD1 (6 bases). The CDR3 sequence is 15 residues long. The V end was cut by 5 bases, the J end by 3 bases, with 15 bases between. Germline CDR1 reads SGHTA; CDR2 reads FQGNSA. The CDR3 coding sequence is TGTGCCAGCAGCCTATATAAAACAGGGACAGATACGCAGTATTTT. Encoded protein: CASSLYKTGTDTQYF.

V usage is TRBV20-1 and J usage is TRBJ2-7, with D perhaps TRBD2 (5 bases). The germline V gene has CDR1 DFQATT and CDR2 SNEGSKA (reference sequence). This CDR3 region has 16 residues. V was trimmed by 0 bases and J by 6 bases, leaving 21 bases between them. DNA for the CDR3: TGCAGTGCTAGAGATAAGAAGAGGGCCGATGGCGGCGAGCAGTACTTC. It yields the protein CSARDKKRADGGEQYF.